This TCR beta chain was recorded in a study of blood T cell repertoires in COVID-19. For the study at large: The samples span acute and convalescent COVID-19 from the United States, Italy and Spain. T cells, B-cell-depleted T cells, or PBMCs provided the cDNA or gDNA that served as material.

The V end lost 9 bases, the J end lost 2 bases, and 15 bases lay between the germline ends. The V gene's germline CDR1 is SNHLY and CDR2 FYNNEI. The CDR3 covers 14 residues. Original data processing: The authors estimated nucleated cell counts from reference gene primer amplification. Assay: immunoSEQ multiplex PCR; the TCRdb copy retains only in-frame clones and omits some. The D gene and trimming were derived from the DNA, and the V and J assignments and clone size from that table. The sample records some 220,000 clones, approximately 81% being singletons. Sequenced input: peripheral blood. The TCR originated in a man aged 45-65 years who had recovered from COVID-19. The chain links TRBV2 to TRBJ2-3; possible D gene TRBD1, 6 bases. The CDR3 spells CARRDGQFTDTQYF. CDR3 sequence (DNA): TGTGCCAGAAGGGACGGACAGTTCACAGATACGCAGTATTTT.